The present T cell receptor beta chain was sequenced within a study of T cells in Graves' hyperthyroidism and ophthalmopathy. Study outcomes and limitations: The model foresaw ophthalmopathy a median 6.5 months prior to onset.

The CDR3 has 12 residues. Germline V gene lookup returns CDR1 LNHDA and CDR2 SQIVND (reference sequence). Trimming took 7 bases from V and 5 from J, leaving 9 bases between them. It was considered stable Graves' hyperthyroidism when ophthalmopathy did not progress within 18 months. This sample holds PBMCs from roughly 10 ml fresh peripheral blood. Worth noting for this clonotype: The antigen is not known.

Researchers took RNA transcripts and amplified the TCR beta CDR3 regions from them. A first-round RT-PCR of the TCR CDR3 used the HTBI primer set. TCRdb called the multiplex PCR reads again in MiXCR, with one record for every CDR3 protein. In the table there are roughly 630,000 distinct CDR3 sequences, approximately 14% of which are singletons. The TCR comes from a woman aged 25-40 years with Graves' hyperthyroidism. V usage is TRBV19 and J usage is TRBJ2-1; unclear D gene. The sample was blood. As DNA, the CDR3 is TGTGCCAGTACCAGCGAGGACAATGAGCAGTTCTTC. Its translation: CASTSEDNEQFF.